This T cell receptor (beta chain) was retrieved from a study of technical replicates of blood from a few donors. Sequenced by immunoSEQ multiplex PCR; TCRdb stores in-frame clones only, minus some. The data hold roughly 70,000 clones, with approximately 97% observed a single time. The CDR3 contains 15 residues. Germline V gives CDR1 SGHRS, CDR2 YFSETQ. Deletions cut 5 bases from V and 8 bases from J, with 20 bases between. Sequencing was performed on T cells isolated from PBMCs. This rearrangement joins TRBV5-1 to TRBJ2-1; the D gene is possibly TRBD2 (6 bases). This clonotype was sampled from a human donor in good health. CDR3 DNA: TGCGCCAGCAGAGAGAGCGGAGGGAGGAGCCATGAGCAGTTCTTC. This translates into CASRESGGRSHEQFF.